Following are 8 T cell receptor beta chains from one sample sequenced in a study of shared clonotypes between healthy human individuals. This table comes from immunoSEQ multiplex PCR, and its TCRdb copy is limited to in-frame clones, with some not included. The sample shows roughly 2.6 million clones, around 90% of them seen only once. Sequenced input: naive CD4+ T cells sorted from blood. Subset here: CD45RA+ positively selected. Every receptor here comes from a man aged 18 to 29 in good health.

V is TRBV9 and J is TRBJ2-5; 7 bases match TRBD2. The V gene end was trimmed by 0 bases and the J gene end by 2 bases; junction bases not matched to a gene: 4. The CDR3 sequence is 15 residues long. In germline, CDR1 is SGDLS, CDR2 YYNGEE. This CDR3 is CASSVEGRGQETQYF. The CDR3 DNA sequence: TGTGCCAGCAGCGTAGAAGGGAGGGGTCAAGAGACCCAGTACTTC.

V usage is TRBV7-2 and J usage is TRBJ2-5; the D is unclear. V was trimmed by 7 bases and J by 3 bases, leaving 15 bases between them. The CDR3 has 14 amino acids. The germline CDR1 and CDR2 sequences are SGHTA and FQGNSA. CDR3 coding DNA: TGTGCCAGCACCCCGAGTTTCGGAGAAGAGACCCAGTACTTC. The encoded protein is CASTPSFGEETQYF.

The chain carries TRBV5-4 and TRBJ2-1; 8 nucleotides match TRBD2. From germline, CDR1 is SGHNT and CDR2 YYREEE (reference sequence). Trimming at V came to 1 base and at J to 7 bases, leaving 10 bases not matched to a gene. CDR3 length: 16 amino acids. The DNA for the CDR3 is TGTGCCAGCAGCTTGAGGGCCGGGGGGGGTAGAAATGAGCAGTTCTTC. It specifies CASSLRAGGGRNEQFF.

The chain carries TRBV5-5 and TRBJ2-5; D is perhaps TRBD1 (6 bases). The CDR3 consists of 17 residues. Germline V CDR1 and CDR2: SGHKS, YYEKEE (reference sequence). Trimming cost V 2 bases and J 2 bases, with 19 bases left between them. The CDR3 region is CASSFIPQTGRQETQYF. Here the CDR3 DNA reads TGTGCCAGCAGCTTTATCCCCCAGACAGGCCGACAAGAGACCCAGTACTTC. Looking up the rest from reference TRBV5-5 and TRBJ2-5 gives the full variable domain: DAGVTQSPTHLIKTRGQQVTLRCSPISGHKSVSWYQQVLGQGPQFIFQYYEKEERGRGNFPDRFSARQFPNYSSELNVNALLLGDSALYLCASSFIPQTGRQETQYFGPGTRLLVL.

Here the CDR3 reads CASSRGGLYNEQFF. For the CDR3, the DNA is TGTGCCAGCAGCCGCGGGGGCCTCTACAATGAGCAGTTCTTC. V and J are TRBV5-4 and TRBJ2-1, with D possibly TRBD2 on 7 matching bases. The V and J ends lost 4 bases and 3 bases respectively, with 11 bases between them. The CDR3 sequence is 14 residues long. Germline-derived CDR1 and CDR2 are SGHNT and YYREEE (reference sequence).

The chain recombines TRBV5-8 with TRBJ2-2, with 9 bases fitting TRBD2. From germline, CDR1 is SGHTS and CDR2 YDEGEE. Trimming removed 4 bases from V and 5 bases from J; junction bases left unmatched: 12. This CDR3 contains 17 residues. The CDR3 DNA follows: TGTGCCAGCAGCCACATTGAACGCGGGAGGGTAACCGGGGAGCTGTTTTTT. This translates into CASSHIERGRVTGELFF.

The DNA of the CDR3 is TGTGCCAGCAGCCCTAACGGACAGGGCATATATGGCTACACCTTC. Translating it yields CASSPNGQGIYGYTF. The rearrangement joins TRBV6-5 to TRBJ1-2; 8 nucleotides agree with TRBD1. With 6 bases clipped from V and 5 bases from J, the junction kept 11 bases outside the gene matches. CDR1 is MNHEY and CDR2 is SVGAGI in the germline V gene. The CDR3 has 15 residues.

V is TRBV2 and J is TRBJ2-1, with D unclear. Germline V CDR1 and CDR2: SNHLY, FYNNEI. The CDR3 has 13 amino acids. The germline V and J ends were trimmed by 4 bases and 7 bases, with 11 bases remaining between them. The CDR3 region has the DNA TGTGCCAGCAGTGTCCTTTTTCCAAATGAGCAGTTCTTC. Protein sequence: CASSVLFPNEQFF.